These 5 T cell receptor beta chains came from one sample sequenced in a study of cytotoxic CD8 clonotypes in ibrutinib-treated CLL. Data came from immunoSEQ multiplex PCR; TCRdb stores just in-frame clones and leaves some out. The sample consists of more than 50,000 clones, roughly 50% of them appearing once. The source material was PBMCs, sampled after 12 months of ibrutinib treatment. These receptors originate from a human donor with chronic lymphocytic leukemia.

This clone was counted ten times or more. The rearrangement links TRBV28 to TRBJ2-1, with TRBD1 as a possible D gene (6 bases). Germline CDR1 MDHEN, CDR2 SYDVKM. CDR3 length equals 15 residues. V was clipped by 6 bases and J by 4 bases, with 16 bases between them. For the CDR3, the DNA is TGTGCCAGCAGGTCGGGGACAACTGTTTACAATGAGCAGTTCTTC. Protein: CASRSGTTVYNEQFF.

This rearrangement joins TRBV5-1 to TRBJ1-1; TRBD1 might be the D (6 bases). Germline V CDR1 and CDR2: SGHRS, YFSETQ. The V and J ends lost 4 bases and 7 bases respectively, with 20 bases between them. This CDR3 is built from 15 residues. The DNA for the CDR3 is TGCGCCAGCAGCCCAGACAGGAGCAAGTATGGTGAAGCTTTCTTT. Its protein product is CASSPDRSKYGEAFF.

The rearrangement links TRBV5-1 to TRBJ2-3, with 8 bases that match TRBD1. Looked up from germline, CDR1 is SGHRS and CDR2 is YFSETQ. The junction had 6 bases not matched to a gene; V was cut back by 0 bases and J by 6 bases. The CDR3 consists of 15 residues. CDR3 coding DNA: TGCGCCAGCAGCTTGGTAGGACAGGGTTTCGATACGCAGTATTTT. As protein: CASSLVGQGFDTQYF.

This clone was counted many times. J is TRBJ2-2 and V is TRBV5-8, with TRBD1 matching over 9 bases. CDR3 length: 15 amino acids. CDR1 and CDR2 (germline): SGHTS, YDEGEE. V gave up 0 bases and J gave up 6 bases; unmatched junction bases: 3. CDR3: CASSLGGQGSGELFF. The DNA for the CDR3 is TGTGCCAGCAGCTTGGGCGGACAGGGGTCCGGGGAGCTGTTTTTT.

The CDR3 nucleotides are TGTGCCAGCAGAAGGTCTAGCAATCAGCCCCAGCATTTT. This codes for CASRRSSNQPQHF. The gene calls are TRBV27 and TRBJ1-5, with D hard to call. Germline V gene data show CDR1 as MNHEY and CDR2 as SMNVEV (reference sequence). V was trimmed by 6 bases and J by 0 bases, leaving 6 bases between them. The CDR3 runs 13 residues.